The clone carrying this TCR beta chain was recorded at least ten times. The time point was: newly diagnosed GD, antithyroid drugs for less than 3 months. PBMCs were the source of the RNA used for TCR sequencing. V was pared by 5 bases and J by 0 bases, with 10 bases between. The CDR3 is 15 residues long. This entry belongs to a study of regulatory T cells in long-lasting Graves disease. CDR3 regions were amplified by Arm-PCR using iRepertoire HTBI primers to build TCR beta libraries. One entry per CDR3 protein, called by TCRdb with MiXCR from the multiplex PCR reads. Of 500,000 or so distinct CDR3 sequences in the sample, 16% were seen once. The data also belong to a second study, concerning T cells in Graves' hyperthyroidism and ophthalmopathy.

This chain uses TRBV12-3 or TRBV12-4 with TRBJ1-4; no clear D gene. The origin of this receptor is a middle-aged woman with Graves disease. The starting material was peripheral blood mononuclear cells (PBMCs), obtained at new diagnosis, from a patient treated with antithyroid drugs. This chain's CDR3 is CASSLLATTNEKLFF. The CDR3 DNA reads TGTGCCAGCAGTCTGCTGGCGACAACTAATGAAAAACTGTTTTTT.